A single sample gave rise to the 17 T cell receptor beta chains below, sequenced in a study of regulatory T cells in long-lasting Graves disease. Libraries of TCR beta came from iRepertoire HTBI primers plus Arm-PCR of CDR3 regions. TCRdb itself ran the multiplex PCR reads through MiXCR, one entry per CDR3 protein. The sample includes 400,000 to 500,000 distinct CDR3 sequences, roughly 21% of them seen just once. Time point indicated: persistent/refractory GD, antithyroid drugs over 5 years with positive TRAb. The TCR library was prepared using RNA isolated from PBMCs. The specimen was peripheral blood mononuclear cells (PBMCs), collected when the disease was refractory, from a patient treated with antithyroid drugs. The receptors come from a female donor with Graves disease.

The sample holds many counts of this clonotype. The genes are TRBV12-3 or TRBV12-4 and TRBJ2-7; 7 bases line up with TRBD1. CDR3 length: 14 residues. V shed 5 bases and J 3 bases; nucleotides not matched to a gene: 7. The CDR3 nucleotides are TGTGCCAGCAGTGTCTCGGGACAGCTCTACGAGCAGTACTTC. Protein: CASSVSGQLYEQYF.

There are many counts of this clonotype. The chain combines TRBV3-1 with TRBJ1-2; 7 bases align to TRBD1. Germline V gives CDR1 LGHDT, CDR2 YNNKEL (reference sequence). Trimming took 5 bases from V and 7 from J; bases not matched to a gene: 4. The CDR3 is made up of 12 amino acids. This chain's CDR3 is CASSSDRVGYTF. CDR3 sequence (DNA): TGTGCCAGCAGCTCCGACAGGGTTGGCTACACCTTC.

This clonotype turned up a few times. The CDR3 reads CASSRSGRGGTEAFF. In DNA form, the CDR3 reads TGTGCCAGCAGCCGTTCGGGGCGAGGGGGCACTGAAGCTTTCTTT. J is TRBJ1-1 and V is TRBV6-1; D possibly corresponds to TRBD1 (6 bases). Germline lookup yields CDR1 MNHNS and CDR2 SASEGT. The length of the CDR3 is 15 residues. The germline V and J ends were trimmed by 6 bases and 4 bases, with 18 bases remaining between them.

In its sample, this clonotype was seen a few times. This chain joins TRBV2 and TRBJ2-7; D unresolved. The germline gives CDR1 SNHLY, CDR2 FYNNEI. The CDR3 loop spans 13 amino acids. V dropped 10 bases and J dropped 0 bases, with 13 bases sitting between them. The CDR3 nucleotides are TGTGCCAAGAGACCGGCCAGCTCCTACGAGCAGTACTTC. This encodes CAKRPASSYEQYF.

In this sample, this clonotype turned up many times. The chain couples TRBV27 to TRBJ2-7, with D hard to call. With 0 bases removed from V and 0 bases from J, the gap between germline ends came to 6 bases. The CDR3 covers 14 residues. Germline CDR1 and CDR2: MNHEY and SMNVEV (reference sequence). CDR3 residues: CASSLSVDSYEQYF. Here the CDR3 DNA reads TGTGCCAGCAGTTTATCAGTGGACTCCTACGAGCAGTACTTC.

This clonotype was seen a handful of times. It is likely a read error, because the conserved phenylalanine at the end of the CDR3 is missing. The DNA is left out, because the CDR3 cannot be placed on it with certainty; the CDR3 is given as TCRdb lists it. This chain uses TRBV6-1 with TRBJ1-2; the table names TRBD1, a call not compared with the DNA. A total of 12 residues make up the CDR3, ends included. CDR1 is MNHNS, CDR2 SASEGT, per germline. This chain's CDR3 is CASSAPPGTDTS.

This clonotype showed up many times. The rearrangement links TRBV12-3 or TRBV12-4 to TRBJ2-5; the D is unclear. V lost 5 bases and J lost 2, with 12 bases in between. The CDR3 sequence is 14 residues long. CDR3 residues: CASSQPQKQETQYF. In nucleotides, the CDR3 is TGTGCCAGCAGTCAACCACAGAAACAAGAGACCCAGTACTTC.

This clonotype was detected ten times or more. V and J are TRBV6-1 and TRBJ1-2; D possibly corresponds to TRBD1 (5 bases). V lost 5 bases, J lost 8 bases, and 15 bases lay in between. This CDR3 has 13 residues. Germline V gene data show CDR1 as MNHNS and CDR2 as SASEGT. The CDR3 DNA follows: TGTGCCAGCAGTCCCGCCGGGACGAAAGGCTACACCTTC. Its translation is CASSPAGTKGYTF.

At least ten counts were recorded for this clonotype. The rearrangement uses TRBV28 and TRBJ2-3; 10 bases fit TRBD2. CDR1 is MDHEN, CDR2 SYDVKM, per germline. The CDR3 runs 11 residues. DNA for the CDR3: TGTTCTAGCGGGAGCTCAGATACGCAGTATTTT. This codes for CSSGSSDTQYF.

This clonotype was picked up many times. The V and J genes are TRBV2 and TRBJ2-5, with 8 bases matching TRBD2. J was trimmed by 4 bases and V by 1 base; bases with no gene match: 2. The CDR3 sequence is 14 residues long. Germline V gives CDR1 SNHLY, CDR2 FYNNEI. The CDR3 spells CASSEGLAGETQYF. The CDR3 nucleotides are TGTGCCAGCAGTGAAGGCCTAGCGGGAGAGACCCAGTACTTC. The full variable domain, with the rest looked up from reference TRBV2 and TRBJ2-5, is EPEVTQTPSHQVTQMGQEVILRCVPISNHLYFYWYRQILGQKVEFLVSFYNNEISEKSEIFDDQFSVERPDGSNFTLKIRSTKLEDSAMYFCASSEGLAGETQYFGPGTRLLVL.

This clonotype was seen a handful of times. The chain uses TRBV18 and TRBJ2-7; weak D call: TRBD1 (6 bases). Germline CDR1 is KGHSH and CDR2 is LQKENI. The CDR3 spans 15 residues. V shed 3 bases and J shed 1 base, with 13 bases lying between them. CDR3 loop: CASSPGAGESYEQYF. CDR3 in DNA: TGTGCCAGCTCACCCGGGGCAGGGGAGTCCTACGAGCAGTACTTC.

This clonotype has a count of ten or more. The gene calls are TRBV5-4 and TRBJ2-5; D might be TRBD2 (5 bases). The germline V gene has CDR1 SGHNT and CDR2 YYREEE (reference sequence). Between the trimmed V and J ends, which lost 4 bases and 7 bases, there was a span of 14 bases. This CDR3 contains 13 residues. The CDR3 region is CASSKDYAVTQYF. CDR3 sequence (DNA): TGTGCCAGCAGCAAAGACTACGCGGTGACCCAGTACTTC.

This clonotype was counted ten times or more. The chain is built from TRBV20-1 and TRBJ2-5; D gene ambiguous. The CDR3 covers 12 residues. V dropped 3 bases and J dropped 8 bases, with 13 bases sitting between them. Germline CDR1 is DFQATT and CDR2 is SNEGSKA (reference sequence). Here the CDR3 reads CSASKESITQYF. CDR3 coding DNA: TGCAGTGCTAGTAAGGAGTCAATCACCCAGTACTTC.

Concerning this clonotype itself: This sequence may be a read error, since a much larger clone differs from it by one base. This chain links TRBV6-2 or TRBV6-3 with TRBJ2-2, with a possible D match to TRBD1 (5 bases). Germline loops: CDR1 MNHEY, CDR2 SVGEGT. The V end lost 4 bases, the J end lost 7 bases, and 13 bases lay between the germline ends. The CDR3 totals 14 residues. The CDR3 DNA sequence: TGTGCCAGCAGTTGCAGGGCAGGGATCGGGGAGCTGTTTTTT. Translating it yields CASSCRAGIGELFF.

This clonotype occurred many times. One end of the junction is discordant with germline, which a read error may explain. The chain uses TRBV5-1 and TRBJ2-5, with D perhaps matching TRBD2 (5 bases). The CDR3 spans 13 residues. CDR1 and CDR2 (germline): SGHRS, YFSETQ. The CDR3 sequence is CASSLGIQETQYF. DNA for the CDR3: TGTGCCAGCTCCCTCGGGATCCAAGAGACCCAGTACTTC.

This clonotype was observed many times. The chain uses TRBV12-3 or TRBV12-4 and TRBJ2-5; 9 bases fit TRBD2. CDR3 length: 15 residues. Trimming at V came to 3 bases and at J to 3 bases, leaving 5 bases not matched to a gene. This chain's CDR3 is CASSFRREGKETQYF. DNA of the CDR3: TGTGCCAGCAGTTTCCGGCGGGAGGGCAAAGAGACCCAGTACTTC.

This sequence joins TRBV20-1 and TRBJ2-5, with 12 bases that match TRBD2. CDR1 and CDR2 from the germline V gene are DFQATT and SNEGSKA (reference sequence). The CDR3 contains 16 residues. Germline trimming cut 4 bases from V and 4 bases from J; bases unmatched to any gene: 10. This CDR3 is CSATLAGGPRLETQYF. The CDR3, as DNA: TGCAGTGCTACCCTAGCGGGAGGGCCAAGGTTAGAGACCCAGTACTTC.